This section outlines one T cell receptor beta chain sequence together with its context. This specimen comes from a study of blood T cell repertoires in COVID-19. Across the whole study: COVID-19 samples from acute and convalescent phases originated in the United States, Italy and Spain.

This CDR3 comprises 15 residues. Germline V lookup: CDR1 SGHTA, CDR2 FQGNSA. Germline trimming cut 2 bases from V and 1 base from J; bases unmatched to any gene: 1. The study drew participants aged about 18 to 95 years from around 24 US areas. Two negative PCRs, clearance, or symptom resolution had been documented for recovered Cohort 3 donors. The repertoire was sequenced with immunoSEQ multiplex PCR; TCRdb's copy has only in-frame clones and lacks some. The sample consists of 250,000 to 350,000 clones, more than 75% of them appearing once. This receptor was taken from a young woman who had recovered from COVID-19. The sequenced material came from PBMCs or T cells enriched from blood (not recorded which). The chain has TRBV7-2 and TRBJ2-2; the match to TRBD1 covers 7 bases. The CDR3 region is CASSLRQGNTGELFF. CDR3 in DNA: TGTGCCAGCAGCTTAAGACAGGGGAACACCGGGGAGCTGTTTTTT.